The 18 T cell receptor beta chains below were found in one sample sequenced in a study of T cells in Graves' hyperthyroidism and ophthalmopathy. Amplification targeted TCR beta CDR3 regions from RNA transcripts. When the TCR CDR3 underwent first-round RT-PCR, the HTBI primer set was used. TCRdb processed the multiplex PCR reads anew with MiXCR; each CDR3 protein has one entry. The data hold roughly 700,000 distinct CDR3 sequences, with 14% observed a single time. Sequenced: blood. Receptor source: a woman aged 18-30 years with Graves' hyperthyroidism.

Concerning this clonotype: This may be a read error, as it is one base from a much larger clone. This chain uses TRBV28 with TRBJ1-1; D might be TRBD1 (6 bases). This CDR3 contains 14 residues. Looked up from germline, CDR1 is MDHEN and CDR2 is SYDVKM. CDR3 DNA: TGTGCCAGCAGTATCACAGGGATGAACACTGAAGCTCTCTTT. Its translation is CASSITGMNTEALF. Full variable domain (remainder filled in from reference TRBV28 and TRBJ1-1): DVKVTQSSRYLVKRTGEKVFLECVQDMDHENMFWYRQDPGLGLRLIYFSYDVKMKEKGDIPEGYSVSREKKERFSLILESASTNQTSMYLCASSITGMNTEALFGQGTRLTVV.

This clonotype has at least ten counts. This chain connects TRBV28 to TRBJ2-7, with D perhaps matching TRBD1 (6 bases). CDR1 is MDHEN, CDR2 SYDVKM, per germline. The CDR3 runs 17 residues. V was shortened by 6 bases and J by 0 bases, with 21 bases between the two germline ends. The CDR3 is CASSHLTPTGLSYEQYF. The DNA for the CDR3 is TGTGCCAGCAGCCACCTAACTCCGACAGGTCTCTCCTACGAGCAGTACTTC.

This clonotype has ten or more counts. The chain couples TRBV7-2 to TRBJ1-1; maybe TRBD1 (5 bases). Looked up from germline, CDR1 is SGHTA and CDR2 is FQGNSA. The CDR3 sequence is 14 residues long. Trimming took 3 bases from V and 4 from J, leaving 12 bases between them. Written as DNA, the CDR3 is TGTGCCAGCAGCTTTGCCAGAGGGGCCACTGAAGCTTTCTTT. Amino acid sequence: CASSFARGATEAFF.

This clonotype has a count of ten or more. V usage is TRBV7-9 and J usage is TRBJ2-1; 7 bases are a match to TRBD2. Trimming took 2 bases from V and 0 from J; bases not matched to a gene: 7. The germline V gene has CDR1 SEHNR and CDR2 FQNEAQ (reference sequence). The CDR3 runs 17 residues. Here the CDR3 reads CASSLTSSGFSYNEQFF. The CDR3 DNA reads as TGTGCCAGCAGCTTAACGTCTAGCGGATTCTCCTACAATGAGCAGTTCTTC.

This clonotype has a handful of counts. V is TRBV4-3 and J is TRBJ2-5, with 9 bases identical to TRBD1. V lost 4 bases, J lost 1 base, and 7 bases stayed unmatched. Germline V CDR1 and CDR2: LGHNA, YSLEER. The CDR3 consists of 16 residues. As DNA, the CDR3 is TGCGCCAGCAGCCCTCAGGACAGGGGTTTCCAAGAGACCCAGTACTTC. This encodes CASSPQDRGFQETQYF.

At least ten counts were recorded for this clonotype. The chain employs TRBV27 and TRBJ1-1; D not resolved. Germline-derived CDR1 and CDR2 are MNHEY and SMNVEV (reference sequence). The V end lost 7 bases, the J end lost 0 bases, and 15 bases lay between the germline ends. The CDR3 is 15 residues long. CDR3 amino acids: CASMEVYRMNTEAFF. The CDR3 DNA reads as TGTGCCAGCATGGAGGTTTATAGGATGAACACTGAAGCTTTCTTT.

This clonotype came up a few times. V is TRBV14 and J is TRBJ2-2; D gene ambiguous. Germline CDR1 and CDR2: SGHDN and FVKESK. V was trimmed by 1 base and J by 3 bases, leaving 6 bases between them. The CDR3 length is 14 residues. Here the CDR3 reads CASSQAKYTGELFF. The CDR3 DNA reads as TGTGCCAGCAGCCAAGCGAAGTACACCGGGGAGCTGTTTTTT.

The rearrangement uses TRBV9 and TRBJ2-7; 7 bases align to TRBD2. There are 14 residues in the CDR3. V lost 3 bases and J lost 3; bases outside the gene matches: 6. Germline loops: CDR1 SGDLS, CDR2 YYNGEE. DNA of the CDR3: TGTGCCAGCAGCGCCCGGGGGGAGGTCTACGAGCAGTACTTC. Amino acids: CASSARGEVYEQYF. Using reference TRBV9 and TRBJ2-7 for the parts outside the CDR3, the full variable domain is DSGVTQTPKHLITATGQRVTLRCSPRSGDLSVYWYQQSLDQGLQFLIQYYNGEERAKGNILERFSAQQFPDLHSELNLSSLELGDSALYFCASSARGEVYEQYFGPGTRLTVT.

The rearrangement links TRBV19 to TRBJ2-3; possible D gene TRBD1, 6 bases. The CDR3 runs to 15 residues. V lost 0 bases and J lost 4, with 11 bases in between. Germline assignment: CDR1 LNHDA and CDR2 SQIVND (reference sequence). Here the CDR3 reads CASSIDKGEADTQYF. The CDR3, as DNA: TGTGCCAGTAGTATAGACAAGGGGGAAGCAGATACGCAGTATTTT.

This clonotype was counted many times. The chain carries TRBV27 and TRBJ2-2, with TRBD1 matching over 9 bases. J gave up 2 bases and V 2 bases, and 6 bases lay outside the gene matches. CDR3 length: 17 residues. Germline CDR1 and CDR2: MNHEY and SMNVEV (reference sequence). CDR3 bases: TGTGCCAGCAGTTTACGAGGGACAGGGTTAAACACCGGGGAGCTGTTTTTT. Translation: CASSLRGTGLNTGELFF.

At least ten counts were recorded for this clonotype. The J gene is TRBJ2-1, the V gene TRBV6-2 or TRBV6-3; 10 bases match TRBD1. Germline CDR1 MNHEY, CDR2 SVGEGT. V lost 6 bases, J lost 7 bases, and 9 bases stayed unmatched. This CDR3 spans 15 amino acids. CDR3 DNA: TGTGCCAGCAGGGGCCGACAGGGGGCGATTAATGAGCAGTTCTTC. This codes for CASRGRQGAINEQFF.

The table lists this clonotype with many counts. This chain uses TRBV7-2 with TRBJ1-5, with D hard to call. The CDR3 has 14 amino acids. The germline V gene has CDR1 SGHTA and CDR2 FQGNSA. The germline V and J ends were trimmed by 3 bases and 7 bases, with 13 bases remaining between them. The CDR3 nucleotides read TGTGCCAGCAGCTTTCCGGGTAACCAACAGCCCCAGCATTTT. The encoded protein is CASSFPGNQQPQHF.

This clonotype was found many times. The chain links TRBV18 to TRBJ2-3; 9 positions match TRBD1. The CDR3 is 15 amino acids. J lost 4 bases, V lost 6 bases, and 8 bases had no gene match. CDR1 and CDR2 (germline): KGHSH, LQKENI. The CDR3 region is CASSPGTGSPDTQYF. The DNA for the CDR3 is TGTGCCAGCTCGCCCGGGACAGGGTCCCCAGATACGCAGTATTTT.

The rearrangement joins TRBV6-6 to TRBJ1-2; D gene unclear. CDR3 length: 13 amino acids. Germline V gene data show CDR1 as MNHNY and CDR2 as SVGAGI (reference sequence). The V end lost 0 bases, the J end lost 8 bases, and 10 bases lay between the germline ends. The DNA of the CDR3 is TGTGCCAGCAGTTACTCTACCGGCAAAGGCTACACCTTC. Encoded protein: CASSYSTGKGYTF.

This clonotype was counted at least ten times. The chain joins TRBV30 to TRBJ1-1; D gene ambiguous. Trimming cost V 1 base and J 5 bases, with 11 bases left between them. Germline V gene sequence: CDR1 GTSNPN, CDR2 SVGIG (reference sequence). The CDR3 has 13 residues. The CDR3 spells CAWSGSPWTEAFF. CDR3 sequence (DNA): TGTGCCTGGAGTGGCTCCCCGTGGACTGAAGCTTTCTTT.

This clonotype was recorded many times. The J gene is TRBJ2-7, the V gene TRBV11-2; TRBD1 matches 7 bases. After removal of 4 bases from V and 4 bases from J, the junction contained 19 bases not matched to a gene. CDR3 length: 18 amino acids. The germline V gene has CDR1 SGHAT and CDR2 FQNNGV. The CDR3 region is CASSSLRRGPQVPYEQYF. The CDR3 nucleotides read TGTGCCAGCAGCTCCCTCCGAAGGGGGCCCCAAGTCCCTTACGAGCAGTACTTC.

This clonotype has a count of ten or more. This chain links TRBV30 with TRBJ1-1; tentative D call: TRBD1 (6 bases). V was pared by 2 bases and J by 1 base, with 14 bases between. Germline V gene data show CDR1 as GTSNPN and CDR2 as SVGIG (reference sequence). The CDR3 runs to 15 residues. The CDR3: CAWSPTGSKNTEAFF. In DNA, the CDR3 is TGTGCCTGGAGTCCAACAGGGTCAAAGAACACTGAAGCTTTCTTT.

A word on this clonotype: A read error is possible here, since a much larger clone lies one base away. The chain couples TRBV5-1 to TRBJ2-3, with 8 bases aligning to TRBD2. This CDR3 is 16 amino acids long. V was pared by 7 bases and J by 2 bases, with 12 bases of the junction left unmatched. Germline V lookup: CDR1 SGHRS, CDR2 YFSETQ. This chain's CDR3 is CASSISPGGPTDTQYF. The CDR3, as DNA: TGCGCCAGCTCTATATCCCCGGGAGGGCCCACAGATACGCAGTATTTT.